The 13 T cell receptor beta chains below all came from one sample that was sequenced in a study of T cell responses to AZD1222 COVID-19 vaccine. Sequencing was performed with immunoSEQ multiplex PCR; in TCRdb, only in-frame clones are kept and a portion is missing. The sample records under 200,000 clones, about 95% being singletons. The sequencing used peripheral blood, collected on day 0 of AZD1222 vaccination. These receptors all come from an adult in good health.

The chain employs TRBV15 and TRBJ1-1, with no clear D. Between the trimmed V and J ends, which lost 0 bases and 4 bases, there was a span of 18 bases. The germline CDR1 and CDR2 sequences are LNHNV and YYDKDF (reference sequence). This CDR3 is 17 amino acids long. In nucleotides, the CDR3 is TGTGCCACCAGCAGAGAAGGCACCCCTTTAGGAGGCACTGAAGCTTTCTTT. Amino acids: CATSREGTPLGGTEAFF.

About this clone: The germline gene is not matched at one end of the junction; a read error may be the cause. The V and J genes are TRBV12-3 or TRBV12-4 and TRBJ1-2; the match to TRBD1 covers 7 bases. This CDR3 is 12 amino acids long. As DNA, the CDR3 is TGTGCCAGCAGTTTATCGGACAGGCACATATCCTTC. Protein product: CASSLSDRHISF.

For the CDR3, the DNA is TGTGCCAGCACCCGGGACAATGAGCAGTTCTTC. Protein: CASTRDNEQFF. The V and J genes are TRBV7-2 and TRBJ2-1; D remains ambiguous. CDR3 size: 11 residues. Germline V lookup: CDR1 SGHTA, CDR2 FQGNSA. Trimming removed 7 bases at V and 5 bases at J, with 6 bases between.

The chain uses TRBV12-3 or TRBV12-4 and TRBJ1-1, with D hard to call. Trimming removed 6 bases at V and 11 bases at J, with 16 bases between. The CDR3 covers 12 residues. CDR3 sequence: CASRRAGAVAFF. The DNA of the CDR3 is TGTGCCAGCAGGAGGGCGGGAGCCGTGGCTTTCTTT.

This chain links TRBV4-1 with TRBJ1-2, with 7 nucleotides matching TRBD1. Germline V gene data show CDR1 as MGHRA and CDR2 as YSYEKL. The CDR3 covers 15 residues. With 1 base clipped from V and 4 bases from J, the junction kept 6 bases outside the gene matches. CDR3 nucleotide sequence: TGCGCCAGCAGCCAAGTGCCAGGGGGTCCCTATGGCTACACCTTC. Protein sequence: CASSQVPGGPYGYTF.

The genes are TRBV2 and TRBJ1-1; D unresolved. Deletions cut 2 bases from V and 3 bases from J, with 13 bases between. Germline V gene lookup returns CDR1 SNHLY and CDR2 FYNNEI. The CDR3 length is 15 residues. The CDR3 is CASSERRPAYTEAFF. In DNA form, the CDR3 reads TGTGCCAGCAGTGAAAGACGGCCAGCGTACACTGAAGCTTTCTTT. Full variable domain (remainder filled in from reference TRBV2 and TRBJ1-1): EPEVTQTPSHQVTQMGQEVILRCVPISNHLYFYWYRQILGQKVEFLVSFYNNEISEKSEIFDDQFSVERPDGSNFTLKIRSTKLEDSAMYFCASSERRPAYTEAFFGQGTRLTVV.

The chain has TRBV14 and TRBJ1-4; D may be TRBD1 (5 bases). The ends were cut back, 2 bases at V and 10 bases at J, with 14 bases in the middle. Germline values: CDR1 SGHDN, CDR2 FVKESK. The CDR3 totals 14 residues. CDR3 sequence (DNA): TGTGCCAGCAGCCAACGGGCAGAGAGGGGAAAACTGTTTTTT. Amino acid sequence: CASSQRAERGKLFF.

The chain joins TRBV20-1 to TRBJ1-1; D ambiguous. V gave up 3 bases and J gave up 4 bases, with 12 bases separating them. The germline gives CDR1 DFQATT, CDR2 SNEGSKA (reference sequence). The length of the CDR3 is 13 residues. CDR3 amino acids: CSASGESRTEAFF. CDR3 bases: TGCAGTGCTAGTGGAGAATCTCGCACTGAAGCTTTCTTT.

J is TRBJ2-7 and V is TRBV5-1, with 10 nucleotides matching TRBD2. Germline CDR1 and CDR2: SGHRS and YFSETQ. The CDR3 loop spans 15 amino acids. V shed 0 bases, J shed 6 bases, and the junction held 6 bases outside the gene matches. The CDR3: CASSLAGLAGVEQYF. CDR3 nucleotides: TGCGCCAGCAGCTTGGCCGGTCTAGCGGGAGTCGAGCAGTACTTC.

The V and J genes are TRBV7-2 and TRBJ2-7, with 12 bases lining up with TRBD2. Unmatched junction bases numbered 12, after V lost 7 bases and J lost 5 bases. In germline, CDR1 is SGHTA, CDR2 FQGNSA. CDR3 size: 16 residues. CDR3: CASNTRGLAGLHEQYF. The CDR3 DNA sequence: TGTGCCAGCAACACAAGAGGACTAGCGGGATTACACGAGCAGTACTTC.

For the CDR3, the DNA is TGCAGCGTTGGAAGGGACAGGGGAATAGATACGCAGTATTTT. Translated, it gives CSVGRDRGIDTQYF. The V and J genes are TRBV29-1 and TRBJ2-3; 10 bases agree with TRBD1. The germline V gene has CDR1 SQVTM and CDR2 ANQGSEA. The CDR3 spans 14 residues. With 4 bases clipped from V and 5 bases from J, the junction kept 6 bases outside the gene matches.

The CDR3 DNA reads as TGTGCCAGCACCCTGACACCGAACACCGGGGAGCTGTTTTTT. It yields the protein CASTLTPNTGELFF. This chain joins TRBV28 and TRBJ2-2; D uncertain. V was trimmed by 7 bases and J by 0 bases, leaving 9 bases between them. CDR1 and CDR2 from the germline V gene are MDHEN and SYDVKM. This CDR3 has 14 residues.

Concerning this clone itself: A read error may produce the germline difference seen at one junction end. The V and J genes are TRBV10-1 and TRBJ2-2; no clear D gene. In germline, CDR1 is WNHNN, CDR2 SYGVQD (reference sequence). The CDR3 length is 12 residues. The DNA of the CDR3 is TGCGCCAGCAGCGAGTACACCGGGGAGCTGTTTTTT. Protein sequence: CASSEYTGELFF.